Given below is one T cell receptor beta chain in context. This record comes from a study of OX40 agonist ivuxolimab in advanced cancers. Here immunoSEQ multiplex PCR was the method, and the copy in TCRdb shows in-frame clones only, minus some. The sample carries 40,000 to 45,000 clones, 75% to 90% recorded once. The CDR3 loop spans 13 amino acids. Trimming took 5 bases from V and 0 from J, leaving 9 bases between them. Germline V gives CDR1 SGHDT, CDR2 YYEEEE. The chain has TRBV5-6 and TRBJ2-7; D gene ambiguous. The receptor comes from an adult with an advanced solid tumor such as melanoma, head and neck, liver or kidney cancer. The specimen comprised CD4+ or CD8+ T cells sorted from blood, sampled in a trial of the OX40 agonist ivuxolimab. The CDR3 DNA sequence: TGTGCCAGCAGTGATGCCCTCTCCTACGAGCAGTACTTC. It translates to CASSDALSYEQYF. Combining the CDR3 with reference TRBV5-6 and TRBJ2-7 gives the whole variable domain DAGVTQSPTHLIKTRGQQVTLRCSPKSGHDTVSWYQQALGQGPQFIFQYYEEEERQRGNFPDRFSGHQFPNYSSELNVNALLLGDSALYLCASSDALSYEQYFGPGTRLTVT.